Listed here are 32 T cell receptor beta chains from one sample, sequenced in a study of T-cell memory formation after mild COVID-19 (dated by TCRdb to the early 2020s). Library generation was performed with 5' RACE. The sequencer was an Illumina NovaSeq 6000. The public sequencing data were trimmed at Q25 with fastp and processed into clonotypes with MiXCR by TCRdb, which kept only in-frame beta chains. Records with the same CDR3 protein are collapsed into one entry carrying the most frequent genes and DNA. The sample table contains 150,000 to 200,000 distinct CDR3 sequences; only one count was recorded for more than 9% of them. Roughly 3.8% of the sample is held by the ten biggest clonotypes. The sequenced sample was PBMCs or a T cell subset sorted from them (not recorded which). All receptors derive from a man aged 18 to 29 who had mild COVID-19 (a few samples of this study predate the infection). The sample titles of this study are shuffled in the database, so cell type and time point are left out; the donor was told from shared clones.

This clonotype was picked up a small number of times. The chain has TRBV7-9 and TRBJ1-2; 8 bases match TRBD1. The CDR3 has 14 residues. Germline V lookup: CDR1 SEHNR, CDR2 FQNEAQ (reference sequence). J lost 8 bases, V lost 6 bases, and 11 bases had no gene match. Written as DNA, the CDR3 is TGTGCCAGCAGTTCAGAGACAGGGGCTGGCGGCTACACCTTC. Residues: CASSSETGAGGYTF. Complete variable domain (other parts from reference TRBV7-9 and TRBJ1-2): DTGVSQNPRHKITKRGQNVTFRCDPISEHNRLYWYRQTLGQGPEFLTYFQNEAQLEKSRLLSDRFSAERPKGSFSTLEIQRTEQGDSAMYLCASSSETGAGGYTFGSGTRLTVV.

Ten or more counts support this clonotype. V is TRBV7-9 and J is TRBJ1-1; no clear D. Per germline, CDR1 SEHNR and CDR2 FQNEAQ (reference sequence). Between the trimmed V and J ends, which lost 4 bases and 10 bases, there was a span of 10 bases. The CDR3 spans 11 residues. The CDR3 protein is CASSSQGGAFF. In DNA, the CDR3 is TGTGCCAGCAGCTCACAAGGTGGAGCTTTCTTT.

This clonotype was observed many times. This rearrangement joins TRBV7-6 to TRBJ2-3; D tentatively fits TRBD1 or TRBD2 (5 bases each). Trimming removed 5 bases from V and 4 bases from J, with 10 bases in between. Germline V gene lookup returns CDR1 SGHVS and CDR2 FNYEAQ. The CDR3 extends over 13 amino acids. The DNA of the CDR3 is TGTGCCAGCAGCGGAGAGGGGCCAGATACGCAGTATTTT. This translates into CASSGEGPDTQYF.

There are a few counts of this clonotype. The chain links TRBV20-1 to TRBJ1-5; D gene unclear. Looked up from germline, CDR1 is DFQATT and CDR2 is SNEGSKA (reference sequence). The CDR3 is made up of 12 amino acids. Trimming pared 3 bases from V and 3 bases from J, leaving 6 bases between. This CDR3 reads CSAREPNQPQHF. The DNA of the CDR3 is TGCAGTGCTAGGGAGCCCAATCAGCCCCAGCATTTT.

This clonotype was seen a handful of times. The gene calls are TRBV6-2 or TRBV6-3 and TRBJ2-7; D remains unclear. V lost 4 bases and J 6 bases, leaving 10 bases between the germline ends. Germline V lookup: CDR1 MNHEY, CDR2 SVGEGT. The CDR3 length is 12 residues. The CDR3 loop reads CASSFPSLEQYV. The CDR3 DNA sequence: TGTGCCAGCAGTTTCCCCAGTCTCGAGCAGTACGTC.

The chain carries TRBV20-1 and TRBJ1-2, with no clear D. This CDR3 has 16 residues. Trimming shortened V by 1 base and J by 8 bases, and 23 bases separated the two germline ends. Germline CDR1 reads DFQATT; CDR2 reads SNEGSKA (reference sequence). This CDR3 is CSARATLTAYERGYTF. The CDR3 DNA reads TGCAGTGCTAGAGCCACCCTTACGGCTTACGAACGAGGCTACACCTTC.

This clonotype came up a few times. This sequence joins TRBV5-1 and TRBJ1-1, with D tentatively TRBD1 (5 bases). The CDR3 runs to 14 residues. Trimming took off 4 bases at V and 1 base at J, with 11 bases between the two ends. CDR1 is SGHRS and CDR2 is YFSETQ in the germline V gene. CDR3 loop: CASSIGHANTEAFF. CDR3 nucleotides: TGCGCCAGCAGCATCGGACACGCGAACACTGAAGCTTTCTTT.

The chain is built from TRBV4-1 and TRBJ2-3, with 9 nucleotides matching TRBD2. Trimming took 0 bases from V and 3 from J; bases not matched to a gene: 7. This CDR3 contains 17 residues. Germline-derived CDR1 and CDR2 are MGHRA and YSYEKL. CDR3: CASSQELTAGGTDTQYF. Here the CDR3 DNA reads TGCGCCAGCAGCCAAGAACTAACAGCGGGGGGTACAGATACGCAGTATTTT.

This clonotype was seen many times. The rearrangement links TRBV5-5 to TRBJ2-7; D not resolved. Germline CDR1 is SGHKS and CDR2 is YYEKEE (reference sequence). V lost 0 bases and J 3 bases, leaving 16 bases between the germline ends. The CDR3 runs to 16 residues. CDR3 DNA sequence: TGTGCCAGCAGCTTGGAGGCTGGCTTCGTAAGCTACGAGCAGTACGTC. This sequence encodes CASSLEAGFVSYEQYV.

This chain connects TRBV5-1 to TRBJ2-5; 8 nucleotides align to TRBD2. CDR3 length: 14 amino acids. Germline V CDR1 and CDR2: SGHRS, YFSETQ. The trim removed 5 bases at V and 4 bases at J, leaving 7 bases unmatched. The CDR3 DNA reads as TGCGCCAGCAGTCCGGGACTAGTGGTAGAGACCCAGTACTTC. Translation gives CASSPGLVVETQYF. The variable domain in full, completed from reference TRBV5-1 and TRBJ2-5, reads KAGVTQTPRYLIKTRGQQVTLSCSPISGHRSVSWYQQTPGQGLQFLFEYFSETQRNKGNFPGRFSGRQFSNSRSEMNVSTLELGDSALYLCASSPGLVVETQYFGPGTRLLVL.

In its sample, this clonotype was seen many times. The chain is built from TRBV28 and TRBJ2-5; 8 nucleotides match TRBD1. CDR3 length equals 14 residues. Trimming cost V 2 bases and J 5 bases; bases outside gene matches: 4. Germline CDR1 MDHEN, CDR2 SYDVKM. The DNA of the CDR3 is TGTGCCAGCAGTTTACAGGGGGCATCGGAGACCCAGTACTTC. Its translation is CASSLQGASETQYF.

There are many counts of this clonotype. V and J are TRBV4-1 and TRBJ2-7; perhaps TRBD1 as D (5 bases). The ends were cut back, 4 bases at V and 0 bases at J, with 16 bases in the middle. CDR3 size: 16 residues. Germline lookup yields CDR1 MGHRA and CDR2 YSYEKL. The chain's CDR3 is CASSRGQGPRSYEQYF. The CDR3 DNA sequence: TGCGCCAGCAGCCGAGGACAAGGCCCACGCTCCTACGAGCAGTACTTC.

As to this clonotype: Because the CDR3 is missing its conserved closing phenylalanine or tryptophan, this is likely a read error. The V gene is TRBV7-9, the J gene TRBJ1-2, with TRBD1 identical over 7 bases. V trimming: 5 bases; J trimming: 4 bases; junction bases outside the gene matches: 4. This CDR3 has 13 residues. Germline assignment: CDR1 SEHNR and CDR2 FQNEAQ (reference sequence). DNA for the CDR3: TGTGCCAGCAGCCGAGGGGGCGCCTATGGCTACACCTCC. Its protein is CASSRGGAYGYTS.

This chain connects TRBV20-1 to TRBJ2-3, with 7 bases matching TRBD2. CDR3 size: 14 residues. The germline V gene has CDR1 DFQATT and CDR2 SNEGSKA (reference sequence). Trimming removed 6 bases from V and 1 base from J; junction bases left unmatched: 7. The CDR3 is CSAPWGGGTDTQYF. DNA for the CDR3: TGCAGTGCCCCTTGGGGGGGGGGCACAGATACGCAGTATTTT.

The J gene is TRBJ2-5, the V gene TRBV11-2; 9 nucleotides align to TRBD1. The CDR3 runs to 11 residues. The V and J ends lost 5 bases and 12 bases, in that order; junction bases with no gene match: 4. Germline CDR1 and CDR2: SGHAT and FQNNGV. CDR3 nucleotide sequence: TGTGCCAGCAGCCGGACAGGGGTAGAGTACTTC. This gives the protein CASSRTGVEYF.

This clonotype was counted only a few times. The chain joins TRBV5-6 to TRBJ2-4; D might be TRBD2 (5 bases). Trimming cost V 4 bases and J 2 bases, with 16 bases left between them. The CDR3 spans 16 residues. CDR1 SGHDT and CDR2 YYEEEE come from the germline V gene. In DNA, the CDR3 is TGTGCCAGCAGCAAGACCCTCCGGGATACCAAAAACATTCAGTACTTC. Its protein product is CASSKTLRDTKNIQYF.

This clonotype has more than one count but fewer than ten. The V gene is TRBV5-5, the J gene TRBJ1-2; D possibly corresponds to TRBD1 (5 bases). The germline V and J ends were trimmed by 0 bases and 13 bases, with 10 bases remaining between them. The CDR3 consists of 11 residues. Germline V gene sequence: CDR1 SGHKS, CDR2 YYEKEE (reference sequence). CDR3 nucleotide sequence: TGTGCCAGCAGCTTGGGGGCAGGGATCACCTTC. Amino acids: CASSLGAGITF.

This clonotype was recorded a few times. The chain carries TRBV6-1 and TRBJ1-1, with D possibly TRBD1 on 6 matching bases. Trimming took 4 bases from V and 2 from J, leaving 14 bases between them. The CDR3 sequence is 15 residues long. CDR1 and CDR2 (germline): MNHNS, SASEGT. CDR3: CASSAMTGANTEAFF. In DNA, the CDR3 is TGTGCCAGCAGTGCTATGACAGGAGCCAACACTGAAGCTTTCTTT.

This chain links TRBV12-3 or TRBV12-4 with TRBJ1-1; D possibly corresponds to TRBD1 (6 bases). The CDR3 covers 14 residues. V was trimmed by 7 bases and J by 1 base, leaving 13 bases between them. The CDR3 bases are TGTGCCAGCAATTCTCGGGGGGCGAACACTGAAGCTTTCTTT. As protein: CASNSRGANTEAFF.

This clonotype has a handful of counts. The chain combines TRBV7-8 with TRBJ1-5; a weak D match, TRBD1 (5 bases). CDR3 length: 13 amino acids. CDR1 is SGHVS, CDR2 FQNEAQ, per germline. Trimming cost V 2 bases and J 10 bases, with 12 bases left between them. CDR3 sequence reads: CASSLPGEGPQHF. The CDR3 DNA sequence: TGTGCCAGCAGCTTACCGGGGGAAGGACCCCAGCATTTT. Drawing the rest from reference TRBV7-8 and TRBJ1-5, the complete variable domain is GAGVSQSPRYKVAKRGQDVALRCDPISGHVSLFWYQQALGQGPEFLTYFQNEAQLDKSGLPSDRFFAERPEGSVSTLKIQRTQQEDSAVYLCASSLPGEGPQHFGDGTRLSIL.

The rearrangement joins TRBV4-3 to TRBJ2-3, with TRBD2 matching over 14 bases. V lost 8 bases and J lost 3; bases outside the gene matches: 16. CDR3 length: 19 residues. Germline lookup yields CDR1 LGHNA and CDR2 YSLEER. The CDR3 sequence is CASQRTRLAGGRGTDTQYF. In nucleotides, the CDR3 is TGCGCCAGCCAGCGAACTCGACTAGCGGGGGGGCGGGGGACAGATACGCAGTATTTT.

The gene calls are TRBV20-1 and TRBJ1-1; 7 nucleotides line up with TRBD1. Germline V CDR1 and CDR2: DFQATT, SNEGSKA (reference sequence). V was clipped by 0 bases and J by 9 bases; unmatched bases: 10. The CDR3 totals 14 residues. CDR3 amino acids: CSARDGGQRLKAFF. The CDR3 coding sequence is TGCAGTGCTAGAGATGGGGGACAGAGGTTGAAAGCTTTCTTT.

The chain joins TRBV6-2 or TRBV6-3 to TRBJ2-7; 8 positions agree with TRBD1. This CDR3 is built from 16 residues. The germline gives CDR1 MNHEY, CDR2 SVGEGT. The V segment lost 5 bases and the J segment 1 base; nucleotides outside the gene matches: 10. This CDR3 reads CASSLSPRTGSYEQYF. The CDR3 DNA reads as TGTGCCAGCAGTCTATCCCCCCGGACAGGGTCCTACGAGCAGTACTTC.

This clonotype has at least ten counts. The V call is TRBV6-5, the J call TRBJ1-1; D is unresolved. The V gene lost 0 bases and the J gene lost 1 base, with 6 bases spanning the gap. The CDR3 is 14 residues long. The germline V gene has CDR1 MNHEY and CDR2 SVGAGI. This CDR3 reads CASSYSVANTEAFF. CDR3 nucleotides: TGTGCCAGCAGTTACTCAGTGGCGAACACTGAAGCTTTCTTT.

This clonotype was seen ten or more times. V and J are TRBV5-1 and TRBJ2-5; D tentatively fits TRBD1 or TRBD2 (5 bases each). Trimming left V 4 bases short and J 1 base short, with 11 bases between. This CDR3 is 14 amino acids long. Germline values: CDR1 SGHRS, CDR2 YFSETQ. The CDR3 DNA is TGCGCCAGCAGCGGGGGTACGAGCCAAGAGACCCAGTACTTC. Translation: CASSGGTSQETQYF.

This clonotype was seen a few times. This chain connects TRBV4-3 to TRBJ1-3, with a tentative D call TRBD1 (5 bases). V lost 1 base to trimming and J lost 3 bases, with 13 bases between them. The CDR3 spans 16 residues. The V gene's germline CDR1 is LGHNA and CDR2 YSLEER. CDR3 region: CASSQGIGTSGNTIYF. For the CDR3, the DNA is TGCGCCAGCAGCCAAGGAATAGGGACTAGTGGAAACACCATATATTTT.

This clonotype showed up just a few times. The DNA of the CDR3 is TGTGCCAGCAGTAGGACAGGGGTGGTAGATACGCAGTATTTT. This encodes CASSRTGVVDTQYF. The V call is TRBV5-4, the J call TRBJ2-3; TRBD1 agrees at 9 bases. Per the germline V gene, CDR1 is SGHNT and CDR2 is YYREEE (reference sequence). The CDR3 loop spans 14 amino acids. V lost 5 bases, J lost 5 bases, and 6 bases stayed unmatched.

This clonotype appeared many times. The CDR3 sequence: CASSQEMVANEQFF. The CDR3 nucleotides read TGTGCCAGCAGCCAAGAGATGGTGGCGAATGAGCAGTTCTTC. The chain employs TRBV3-1 and TRBJ2-1, with D hard to call. CDR1 LGHDT and CDR2 YNNKEL come from the germline V gene (reference sequence). Trimming removed 0 bases from V and 7 bases from J, with 10 bases in between. The CDR3 runs 14 residues.

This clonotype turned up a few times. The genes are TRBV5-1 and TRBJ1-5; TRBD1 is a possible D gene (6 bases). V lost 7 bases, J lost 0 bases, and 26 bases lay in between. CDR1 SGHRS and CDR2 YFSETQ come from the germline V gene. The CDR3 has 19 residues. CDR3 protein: CASSLGGPHDEYSNQPQHF. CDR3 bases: TGCGCCAGCTCCCTTGGGGGGCCCCACGATGAGTATAGCAATCAGCCCCAGCATTTT.

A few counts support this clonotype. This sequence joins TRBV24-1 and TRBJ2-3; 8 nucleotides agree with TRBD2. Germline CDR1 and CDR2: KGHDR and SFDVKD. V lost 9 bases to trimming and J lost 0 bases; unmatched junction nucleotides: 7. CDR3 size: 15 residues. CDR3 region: CATGQRGSSTDTQYF. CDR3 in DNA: TGTGCCACCGGGCAGCGGGGGTCTAGCACAGATACGCAGTATTTT.

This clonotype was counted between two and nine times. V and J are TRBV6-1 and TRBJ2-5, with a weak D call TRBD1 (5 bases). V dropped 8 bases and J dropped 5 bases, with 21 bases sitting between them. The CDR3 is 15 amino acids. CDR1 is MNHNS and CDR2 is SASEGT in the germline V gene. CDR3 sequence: CASLIGGAGLETQYF. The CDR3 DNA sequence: TGTGCCAGCCTAATCGGCGGTGCAGGGCTGGAGACCCAGTACTTC.

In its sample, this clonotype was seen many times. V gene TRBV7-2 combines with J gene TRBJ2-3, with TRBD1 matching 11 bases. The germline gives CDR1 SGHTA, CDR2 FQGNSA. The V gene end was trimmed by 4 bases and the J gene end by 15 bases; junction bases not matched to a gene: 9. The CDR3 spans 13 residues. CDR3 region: CASSSRSGQGGYF. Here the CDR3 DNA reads TGTGCCAGCAGCTCTCGCTCGGGACAGGGGGGTTATTTT.